These T cell receptor beta chains were read from a single sample in a study of T cells in tuberculosis. The protocol was immunoSEQ multiplex PCR, while the TCRdb copy is restricted to in-frame clones and leaves out a portion. The table has around 10,000 clones, about 94% seen once. Material: PBMCs. Source of these receptors: an adult with tuberculosis. Both conserved end residues are part of each CDR3. D genes are given only for firm matches. A clone size is listed for some rows: how often the clone was seen (once, few, many), or a class if it is expanded.

d_call | j_call | clone_size | v_call | cdr3_aa | cdr3_nt
TRBD1 | TRBJ2-1 | NA | TRBV5-8 | CASSRPGTGPHNEQFF | TGTGCCAGCAGCCGGCCCGGGACAGGGCCTCACAATGAGCAGTTCTTC
TRBD2 | TRBJ2-2 | NA | TRBV6-5 | CASSPTSSGELFF | TGTGCCAGCAGTCCGACTAGCTCCGGGGAGCTGTTTTTT
NA | TRBJ1-2 | NA | TRBV2 | CASSQADNYGYTF | TGTGCCAGCAGTCAGGCAGATAACTATGGCTACACCTTC
NA | TRBJ2-2 | NA | TRBV19 | CASSSQGSAGELFF | TGTGCCAGTAGTTCCCAGGGATCGGCCGGGGAGCTGTTTTTT
NA | TRBJ1-2 | NA | TRBV6-5 | CASSFLTGRRAHGYTF | TGTGCCAGCAGTTTCCTCACGGGACGGAGGGCCCATGGCTACACCTTC
TRBD2 | TRBJ2-3 | NA | TRBV7-2 | CASSLGLGGGTDTQYF | TGTGCCAGCAGCTTAGGTCTCGGGGGGGGCACAGATACGCAGTATTTT
NA | TRBJ2-5 | NA | TRBV4-1 | CASSGLTGHQETQYF | TGCGCCAGCAGCGGACTAACGGGACACCAAGAGACCCAGTACTTC
NA | TRBJ1-1 | NA | TRBV2 | CASSGKGGDRNTEAFF | TGTGCCAGCAGTGGAAAGGGGGGGGATAGGAACACTGAAGCTTTCTTT
NA | TRBJ1-3 | NA | TRBV5-1 | CASSPASERPYSGNTIYF | TGCGCCAGCAGCCCGGCTAGTGAGAGACCCTACTCTGGAAACACCATATATTTT
NA | TRBJ2-1 | NA | TRBV6-1 | CASSTGQPPNEQFF | TGTGCCAGCAGCACGGGACAACCCCCCAATGAGCAGTTCTTC
NA | TRBJ1-2 | NA | TRBV9 | CASSVANSGYGYTF | TGTGCCAGCAGCGTAGCAAACTCAGGGTATGGCTACACCTTC
NA | TRBJ2-2 | NA | TRBV10-2 | CASSENSGELFF | TGCGCCAGCAGTGAGAACTCCGGGGAGCTGTTTTTT
NA | TRBJ1-5 | NA | TRBV29-1 | CSVATGGQPQHF | TGCAGCGTTGCGACCGGGGGGCAGCCCCAGCATTTT
TRBD2 | TRBJ2-7 | NA | TRBV5-8 | CASSLTPSGTSLSYEQYF | TGTGCCAGCAGCCTAACCCCTAGCGGGACTTCCCTCTCCTACGAGCAGTACTTC
TRBD1 | TRBJ1-5 | NA | TRBV5-6 | CASSLARQGSQPQHF | TGTGCCAGCAGCTTGGCCCGACAGGGGAGTCAGCCCCAGCATTTT
NA | TRBJ1-5 | NA | TRBV10-2 | CASRDRRGLDQPQHF | TGCGCCAGCAGGGACCGAAGGGGGTTAGATCAGCCCCAGCATTTT
NA | TRBJ2-1 | NA | TRBV27 | CASRQTVDEQFF | TGTGCCAGCAGGCAGACAGTCGATGAGCAGTTCTTC
TRBD1 | TRBJ2-3 | NA | TRBV30 | CAGGQGSTDTQYF | TGTGCCGGAGGACAGGGTAGCACAGATACGCAGTATTTT
TRBD2 | TRBJ2-7 | NA | TRBV5-8 | CASSLAAGGYEQYF | TGTGCCAGCAGCTTGGCGGCGGGGGGATACGAGCAGTACTTC
TRBD2 | TRBJ2-1 | NA | TRBV5-1 | CASSARLAGGTDEQFF | TGCGCCAGCAGCGCGAGACTAGCGGGGGGAACAGATGAGCAGTTCTTC
NA | TRBJ1-4 | NA | TRBV19 | CASSSWTYLNEKLFF | TGTGCCAGTAGTTCCTGGACATACCTTAATGAAAAACTGTTTTTT
TRBD1 | TRBJ1-2 | NA | TRBV30 | CAWSAGGHGGYTF | TGTGCCTGGAGTGCAGGGGGACATGGAGGCTACACCTTC
TRBD1 | TRBJ2-3 | NA | TRBV6-1 | CASSLTGAAGDTQYF | TGTGCCAGCAGCCTGACAGGGGCCGCCGGAGATACGCAGTATTTT
NA | TRBJ1-1 | once | TRBV5-5 | CASSPLGRSTNTEAFF | TGTGCCAGCAGCCCTTTAGGGAGGAGCACGAACACTGAAGCTTTCTTT
NA | TRBJ1-3 | NA | TRBV19 | CASSIVGGLGNTIYF | TGTGCCAGTAGTATCGTGGGGGGATTAGGAAACACCATATATTTT
TRBD2 | TRBJ2-7 | NA | TRBV7-8 | CASSPSGGRTDEQYF | TGTGCCAGCAGTCCTAGCGGGGGGAGAACTGACGAGCAGTACTTC
NA | TRBJ2-7 | NA | TRBV9 | CASSVEQGSYEQYF | TGTGCCAGCAGCGTGGAGCAGGGCTCCTACGAGCAGTACTTC
TRBD1 | TRBJ1-2 | NA | TRBV2 | CASGQGAHYGYTF | TGTGCCAGCGGACAGGGGGCACACTATGGCTACACCTTC
TRBD2 | TRBJ2-3 | once | TRBV9 | CASSPGTSGTDTQYF | TGTGCCAGCAGCCCTGGGACTAGCGGCACAGATACGCAGTATTTT
NA | TRBJ2-3 | NA | TRBV6-1 | CASSPANTDTQYF | TGTGCCAGCAGTCCCGCTAACACAGATACGCAGTATTTT
TRBD2 | TRBJ2-3 | NA | TRBV5-1 | CASSLAGGLAVTDTQYF | TGCGCCAGCAGCTTGGCCGGTGGGCTAGCGGTCACAGATACGCAGTATTTT
NA | TRBJ1-1 | NA | TRBV19 | CASSIGQGTGTEAFF | TGTGCCAGTAGTATAGGCCAGGGGACGGGCACTGAAGCTTTCTTT
TRBD1 | TRBJ2-7 | NA | TRBV7-9 | CASSFSGSGGEQYF | TGTGCCAGCAGCTTCTCGGGATCAGGGGGCGAGCAGTACTTC
NA | TRBJ1-2 | NA | TRBV7-5 | CASSRGQGHGYTF | TGTGCCAGCAGTCGAGGACAGGGGCATGGCTACACCTTC
TRBD2 | TRBJ2-4 | once | TRBV2 | CASSDGLAGGLAKNIQYF | TGTGCCAGCAGTGACGGACTAGCGGGGGGGCTAGCCAAAAACATTCAGTACTTC
TRBD1 | TRBJ2-2 | NA | TRBV30 | CAWTPTGVVTGELFF | TGTGCCTGGACCCCGACAGGGGTGGTCACCGGGGAGCTGTTTTTT
NA | TRBJ1-6 | once | TRBV5-4 | CASSSAGDGNSPLHF | TGTGCCAGCAGCTCGGCAGGGGACGGGAATTCACCCCTCCACTTT